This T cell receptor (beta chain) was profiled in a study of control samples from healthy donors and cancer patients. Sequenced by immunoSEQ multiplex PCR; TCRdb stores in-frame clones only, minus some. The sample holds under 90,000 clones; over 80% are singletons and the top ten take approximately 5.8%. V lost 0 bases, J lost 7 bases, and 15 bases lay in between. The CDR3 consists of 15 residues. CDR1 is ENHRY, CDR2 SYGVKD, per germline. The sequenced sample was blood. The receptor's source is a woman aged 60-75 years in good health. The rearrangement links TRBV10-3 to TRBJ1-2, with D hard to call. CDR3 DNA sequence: TGTGCCATCAGTGAGTCGACAACGGGGAACGGTGGCTACACCTTC. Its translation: CAISESTTGNGGYTF.